The text below deals with one TCR beta chain. The antigen remains unidentified. Profiling relied on immunoSEQ multiplex PCR, and the TCRdb table lists in-frame clones only, not all of them. The sample holds 150,000 to 200,000 clones, 85% to 90% seen once. The V and J ends lost 3 bases and 2 bases respectively, with 7 bases between them. Germline V gives CDR1 LNHNV, CDR2 YYDKDF (reference sequence). The CDR3 consists of 13 residues. These data originate in a study of T cell responses to AZD1222 COVID-19 vaccine. About the study: Whether given at about 4 or about 12 weeks, second doses were pooled.

General study points: Dominant CD4 TCR responses targeted spike regions 160-218 and 743-854. It should be noted that donors were predominantly white British and more often female, and clonal diversity was possibly underestimated. Only a handful of AZD1222 recipients were seropositive at baseline.

Sequencing was performed on peripheral blood, taken on day 0 of AZD1222 vaccination. The V and J genes are TRBV15 and TRBJ1-2, with D possibly being TRBD1 (5 bases). The receptor was derived from an adult in good health. The CDR3 nucleotides read TGTGCCACCAGCAGGGGACGGAACTATGGCTACACCTTC. It specifies CATSRGRNYGYTF.